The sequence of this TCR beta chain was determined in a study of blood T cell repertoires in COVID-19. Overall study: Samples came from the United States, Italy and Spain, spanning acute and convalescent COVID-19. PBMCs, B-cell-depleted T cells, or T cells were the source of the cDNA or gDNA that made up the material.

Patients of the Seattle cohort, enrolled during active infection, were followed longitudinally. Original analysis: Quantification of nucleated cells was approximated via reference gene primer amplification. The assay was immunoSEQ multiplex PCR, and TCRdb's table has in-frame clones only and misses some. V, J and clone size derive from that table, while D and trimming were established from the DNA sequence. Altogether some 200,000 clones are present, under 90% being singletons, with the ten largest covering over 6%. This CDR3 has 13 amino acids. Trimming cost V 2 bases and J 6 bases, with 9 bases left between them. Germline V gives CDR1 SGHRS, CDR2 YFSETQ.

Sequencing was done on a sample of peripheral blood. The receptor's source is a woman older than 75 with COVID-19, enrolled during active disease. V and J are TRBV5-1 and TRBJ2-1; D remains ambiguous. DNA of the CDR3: TGCGCCAGCAGCTTCGACCGGGTCAATGAGCAGTTCTTC. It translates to CASSFDRVNEQFF.